The source of this TCR beta chain is a study of T cells after yellow fever vaccination. The sample holds a few counts of this clonotype. The antigen is undetermined. Researchers made TCR cDNA using 5'RACE template switching, and this step added a universal primer site and UMIs. MiXCR, applied by TCRdb to the 5' RACE reads, yields one record per CDR3 protein. The sample has approximately 350,000 distinct CDR3 sequences; 11% are singletons. Study-level findings and limits: The study found a weaker secondary response that peaked faster, day 5 versus 15. Booster samples showed a return of most primary-vaccination clones (about 97% CD4, 70% to 90% CD8).

Looked up from germline, CDR1 is MDHEN and CDR2 is SYDVKM. The CDR3 length is 14 residues. V lost 2 bases, J lost 3 bases, and 8 bases lay in between. The sample here was PBMCs, taken on the day of the first yellow fever vaccination. This rearrangement joins TRBV28 to TRBJ2-4; D possibly corresponds to TRBD2 (5 bases). This TCR was recovered from a man aged 18 to 29 who received the YFV17D yellow fever vaccine. In DNA, the CDR3 is TGTGCCAGCAGTTTACCGGGGAGCAAAAACATTCAGTACTTC. Translated, it gives CASSLPGSKNIQYF. The full variable domain, completed using reference TRBV28 and TRBJ2-4, is DVKVTQSSRYLVKRTGEKVFLECVQDMDHENMFWYRQDPGLGLRLIYFSYDVKMKEKGDIPEGYSVSREKKERFSLILESASTNQTSMYLCASSLPGSKNIQYFGAGTRLSVL.